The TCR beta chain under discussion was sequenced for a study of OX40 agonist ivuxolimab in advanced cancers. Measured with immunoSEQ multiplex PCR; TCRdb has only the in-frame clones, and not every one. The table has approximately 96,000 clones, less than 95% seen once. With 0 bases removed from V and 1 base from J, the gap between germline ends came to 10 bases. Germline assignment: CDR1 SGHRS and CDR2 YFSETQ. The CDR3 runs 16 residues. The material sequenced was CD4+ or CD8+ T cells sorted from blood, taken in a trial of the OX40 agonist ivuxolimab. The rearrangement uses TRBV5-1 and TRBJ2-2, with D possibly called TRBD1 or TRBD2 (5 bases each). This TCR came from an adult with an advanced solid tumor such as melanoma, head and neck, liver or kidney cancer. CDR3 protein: CASSLEGDQNTGELFF. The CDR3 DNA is TGCGCCAGCAGCTTGGAAGGGGACCAGAACACCGGGGAGCTGTTTTTT.